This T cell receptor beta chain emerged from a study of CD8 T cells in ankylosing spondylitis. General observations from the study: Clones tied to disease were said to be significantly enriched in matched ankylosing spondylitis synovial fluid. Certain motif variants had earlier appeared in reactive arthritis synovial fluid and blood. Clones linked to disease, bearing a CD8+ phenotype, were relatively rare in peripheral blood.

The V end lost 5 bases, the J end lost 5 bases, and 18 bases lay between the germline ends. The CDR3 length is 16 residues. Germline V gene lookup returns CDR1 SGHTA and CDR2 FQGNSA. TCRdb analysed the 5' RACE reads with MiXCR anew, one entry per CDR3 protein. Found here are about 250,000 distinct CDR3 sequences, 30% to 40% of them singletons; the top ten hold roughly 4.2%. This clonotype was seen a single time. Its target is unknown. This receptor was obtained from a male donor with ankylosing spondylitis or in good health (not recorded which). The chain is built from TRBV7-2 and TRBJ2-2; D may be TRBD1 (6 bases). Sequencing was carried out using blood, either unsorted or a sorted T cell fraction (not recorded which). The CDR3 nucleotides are TGTGCCAGCAGCCGACAGGCCCAGGCGGAAACCGGGGAGCTGTTTTTT. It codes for CASSRQAQAETGELFF.